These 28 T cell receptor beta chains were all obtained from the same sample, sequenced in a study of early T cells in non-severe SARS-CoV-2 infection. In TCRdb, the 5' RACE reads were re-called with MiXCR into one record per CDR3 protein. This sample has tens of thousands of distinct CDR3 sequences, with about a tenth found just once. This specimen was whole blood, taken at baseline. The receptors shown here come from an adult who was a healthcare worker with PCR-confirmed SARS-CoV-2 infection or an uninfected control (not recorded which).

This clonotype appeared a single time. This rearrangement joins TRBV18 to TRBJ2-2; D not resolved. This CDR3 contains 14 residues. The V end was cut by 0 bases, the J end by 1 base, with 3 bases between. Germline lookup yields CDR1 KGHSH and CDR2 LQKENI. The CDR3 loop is CASSPPGNTGELFF. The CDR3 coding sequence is TGTGCCAGCTCACCACCGGGGAACACCGGGGAGCTGTTTTTT.

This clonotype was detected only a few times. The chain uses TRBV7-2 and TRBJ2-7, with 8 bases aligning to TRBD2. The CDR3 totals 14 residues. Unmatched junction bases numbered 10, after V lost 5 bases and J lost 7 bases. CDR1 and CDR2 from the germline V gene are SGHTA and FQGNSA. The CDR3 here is CASSVSGVGGEQYF. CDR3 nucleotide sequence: TGTGCCAGCAGCGTTAGCGGGGTCGGAGGGGAGCAGTACTTC. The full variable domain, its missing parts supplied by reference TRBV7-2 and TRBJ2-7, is GAGVSQSPSNKVTEKGKDVELRCDPISGHTALYWYRQSLGQGLEFLIYFQGNSAPDKSGLPSDRFSAERTGGSVSTLTIQRTQQEDSAVYLCASSVSGVGGEQYFGPGTRLTVT.

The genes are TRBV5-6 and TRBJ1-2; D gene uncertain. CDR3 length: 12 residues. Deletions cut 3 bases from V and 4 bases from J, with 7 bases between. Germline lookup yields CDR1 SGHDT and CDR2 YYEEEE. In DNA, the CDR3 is TGTGCCAGCAGCTCGGACTTCTATGGCTACACCTTC. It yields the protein CASSSDFYGYTF.

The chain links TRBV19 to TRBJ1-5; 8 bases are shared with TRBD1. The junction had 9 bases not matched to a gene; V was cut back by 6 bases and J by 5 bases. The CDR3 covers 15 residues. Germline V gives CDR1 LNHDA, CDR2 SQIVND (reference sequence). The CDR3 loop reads CASRFDRGQDQPQHF. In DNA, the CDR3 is TGTGCCAGTAGATTTGACAGGGGTCAGGATCAGCCCCAGCATTTT.

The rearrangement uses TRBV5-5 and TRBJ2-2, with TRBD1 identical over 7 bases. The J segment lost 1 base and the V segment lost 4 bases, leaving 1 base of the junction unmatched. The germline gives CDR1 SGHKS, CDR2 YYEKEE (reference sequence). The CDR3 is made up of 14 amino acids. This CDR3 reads CASSRQGNTGELFF. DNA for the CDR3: TGTGCCAGCAGCCGACAGGGGAACACCGGGGAGCTGTTTTTT.

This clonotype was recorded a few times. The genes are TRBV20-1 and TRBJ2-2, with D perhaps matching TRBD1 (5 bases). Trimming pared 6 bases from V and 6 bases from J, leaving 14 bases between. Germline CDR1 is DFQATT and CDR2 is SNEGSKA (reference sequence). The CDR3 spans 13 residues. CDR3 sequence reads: CSATDSVPGELFF. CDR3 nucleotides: TGCAGTGCAACCGACAGTGTCCCCGGGGAGCTGTTTTTT.

CDR3 in DNA: TGTGCCAGCAGTCCCGCGGGGGGGCTACATAAACTTAGCACAGATACGCAGTATTTT. It translates to CASSPAGGLHKLSTDTQYF. This chain connects TRBV12-3 or TRBV12-4 to TRBJ2-3, with 9 bases fitting TRBD2. J was trimmed by 0 bases and V by 5 bases; bases with no gene match: 15. The CDR3 runs 19 residues.

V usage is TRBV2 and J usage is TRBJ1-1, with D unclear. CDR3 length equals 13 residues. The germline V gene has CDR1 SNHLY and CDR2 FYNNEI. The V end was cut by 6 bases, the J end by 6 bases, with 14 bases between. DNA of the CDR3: TGTGCCAGCAGGTCTGGGAACAGCGCTGAAGCTTTCTTT. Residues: CASRSGNSAEAFF.

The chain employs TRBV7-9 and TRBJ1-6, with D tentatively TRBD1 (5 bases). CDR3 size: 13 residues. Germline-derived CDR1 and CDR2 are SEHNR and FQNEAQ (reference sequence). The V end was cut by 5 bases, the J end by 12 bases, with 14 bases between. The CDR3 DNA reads TGTGCCAGCAGCCCGGGACTAGGTTTACCCCTCCACTTT. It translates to CASSPGLGLPLHF.

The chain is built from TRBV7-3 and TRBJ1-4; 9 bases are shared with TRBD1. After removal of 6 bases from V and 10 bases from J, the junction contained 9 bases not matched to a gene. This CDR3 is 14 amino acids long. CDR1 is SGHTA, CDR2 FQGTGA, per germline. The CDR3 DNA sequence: TGTGCCAGCAGGGCGCCGGGACAGGGTGCAAAACTGTTTTTT. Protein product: CASRAPGQGAKLFF.

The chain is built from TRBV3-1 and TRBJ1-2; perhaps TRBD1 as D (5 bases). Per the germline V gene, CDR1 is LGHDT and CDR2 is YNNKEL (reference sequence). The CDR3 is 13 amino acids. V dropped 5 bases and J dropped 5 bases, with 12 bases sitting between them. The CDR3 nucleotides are TGTGCCAGCAGCTTACAGGACCGATATGGCTACACCTTC. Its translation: CASSLQDRYGYTF.

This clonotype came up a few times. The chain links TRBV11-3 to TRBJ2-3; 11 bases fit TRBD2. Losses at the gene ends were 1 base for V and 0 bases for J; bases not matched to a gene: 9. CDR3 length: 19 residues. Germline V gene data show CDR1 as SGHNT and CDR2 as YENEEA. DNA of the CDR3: TGTGCCAGCAGCTTAGTTGGACTAGCGGGCCTCCCTAGCACAGATACGCAGTATTTT. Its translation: CASSLVGLAGLPSTDTQYF.

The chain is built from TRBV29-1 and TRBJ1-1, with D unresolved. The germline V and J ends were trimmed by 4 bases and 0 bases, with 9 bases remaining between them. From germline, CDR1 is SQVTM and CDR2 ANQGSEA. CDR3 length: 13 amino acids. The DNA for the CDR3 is TGCAGCGTTGGTGGTCGGTTGAACACTGAAGCTTTCTTT. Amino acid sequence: CSVGGRLNTEAFF.

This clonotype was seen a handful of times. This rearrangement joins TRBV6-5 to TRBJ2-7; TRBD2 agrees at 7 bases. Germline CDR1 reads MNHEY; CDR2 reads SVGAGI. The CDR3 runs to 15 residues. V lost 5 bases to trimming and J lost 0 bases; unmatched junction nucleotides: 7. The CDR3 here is CASSLTSERSYEQYF. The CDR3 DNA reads TGTGCCAGCAGTCTAACTAGCGAACGCTCCTACGAGCAGTACTTC.

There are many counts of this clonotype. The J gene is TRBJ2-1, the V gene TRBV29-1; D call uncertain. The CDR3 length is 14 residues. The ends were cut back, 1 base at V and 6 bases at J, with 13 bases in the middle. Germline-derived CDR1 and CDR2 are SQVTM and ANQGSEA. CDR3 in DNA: TGCAGCGTTGAAGTACGGCCCGAGTCCAATGAGCAGTTCTTC. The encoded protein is CSVEVRPESNEQFF.

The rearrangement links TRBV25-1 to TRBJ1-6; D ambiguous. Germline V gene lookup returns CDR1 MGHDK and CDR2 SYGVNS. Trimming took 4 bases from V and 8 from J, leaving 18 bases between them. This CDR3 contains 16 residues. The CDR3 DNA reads TGTGCCAGCAGTGCTCCGGGAGGTTCCGCGTATTCACCCCTCCACTTT. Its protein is CASSAPGGSAYSPLHF.

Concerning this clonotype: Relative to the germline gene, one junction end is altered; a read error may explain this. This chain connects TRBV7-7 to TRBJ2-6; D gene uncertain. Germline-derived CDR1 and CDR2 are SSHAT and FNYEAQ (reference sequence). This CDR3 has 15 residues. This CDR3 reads CASSLSPNGANVLTF. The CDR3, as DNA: TGTGCTAGCAGCCTAAGCCCCAATGGGGCCAACGTCCTGACTTTC.

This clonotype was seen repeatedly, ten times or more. The CDR3 loop is CASSRTSGGYEQFF. The CDR3 region has the DNA TGTGCCAGCAGCCGGACTAGCGGGGGGTATGAGCAGTTCTTC. The chain is built from TRBV7-3 and TRBJ2-1; 14 bases agree with TRBD2. The V gene's germline CDR1 is SGHTA and CDR2 FQGTGA. The CDR3 sequence is 14 residues long. Unmatched junction bases numbered 2, after V lost 5 bases and J lost 8 bases.

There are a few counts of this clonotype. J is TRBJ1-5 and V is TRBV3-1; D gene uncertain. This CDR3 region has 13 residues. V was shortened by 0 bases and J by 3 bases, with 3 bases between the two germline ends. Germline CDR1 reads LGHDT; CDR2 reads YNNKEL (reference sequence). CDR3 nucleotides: TGTGCCAGCAGCCAAGACGTCAATCAGCCCCAGCATTTT. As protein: CASSQDVNQPQHF.

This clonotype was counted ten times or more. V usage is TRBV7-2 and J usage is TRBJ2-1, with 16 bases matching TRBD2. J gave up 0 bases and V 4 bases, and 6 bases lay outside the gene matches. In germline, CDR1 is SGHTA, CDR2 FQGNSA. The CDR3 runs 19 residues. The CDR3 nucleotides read TGTGCCAGCAGCTCGGGACTAGCGGGGGGGTGGAGCTCCTACAATGAGCAGTTCTTC. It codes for CASSSGLAGGWSSYNEQFF.

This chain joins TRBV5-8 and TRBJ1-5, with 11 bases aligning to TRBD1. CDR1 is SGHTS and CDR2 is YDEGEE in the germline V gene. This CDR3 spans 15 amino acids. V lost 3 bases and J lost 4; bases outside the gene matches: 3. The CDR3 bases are TGTGCCAGCAGCTCCGGGACAGGGGGAAATCAGCCCCAGCATTTT. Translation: CASSSGTGGNQPQHF.

In nucleotides, the CDR3 is TGTGCCAGCAGCCAAGGGACAACTAACTACGAGCAGTACTTC. Translation gives CASSQGTTNYEQYF. The J gene is TRBJ2-7, the V gene TRBV3-1; D perhaps matches TRBD1 (5 bases). The CDR3 extends over 14 amino acids. The germline gives CDR1 LGHDT, CDR2 YNNKEL (reference sequence). With 1 base removed from V and 3 bases from J, the gap between germline ends came to 10 bases.

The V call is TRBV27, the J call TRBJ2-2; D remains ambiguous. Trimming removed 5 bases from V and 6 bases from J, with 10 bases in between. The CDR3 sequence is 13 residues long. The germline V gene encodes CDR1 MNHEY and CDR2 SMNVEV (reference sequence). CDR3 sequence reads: CASSPYGAGELFF. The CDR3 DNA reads TGTGCCAGCAGTCCCTATGGTGCCGGGGAGCTGTTTTTT.

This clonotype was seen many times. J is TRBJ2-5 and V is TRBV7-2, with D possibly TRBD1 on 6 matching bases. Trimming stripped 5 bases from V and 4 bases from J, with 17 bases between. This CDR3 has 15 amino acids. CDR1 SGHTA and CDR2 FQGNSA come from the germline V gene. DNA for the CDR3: TGTGCCAGCAGCCCACAAACAGGGAACGGAGAGACCCAGTACTTC. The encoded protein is CASSPQTGNGETQYF.

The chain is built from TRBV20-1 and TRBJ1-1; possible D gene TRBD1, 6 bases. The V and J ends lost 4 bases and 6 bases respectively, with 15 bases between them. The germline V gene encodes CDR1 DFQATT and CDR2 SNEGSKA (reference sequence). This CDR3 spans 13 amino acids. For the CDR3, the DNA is TGCAGTGCTATCAACTACGGGGGCGCTGAAGCTTTCTTT. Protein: CSAINYGGAEAFF.

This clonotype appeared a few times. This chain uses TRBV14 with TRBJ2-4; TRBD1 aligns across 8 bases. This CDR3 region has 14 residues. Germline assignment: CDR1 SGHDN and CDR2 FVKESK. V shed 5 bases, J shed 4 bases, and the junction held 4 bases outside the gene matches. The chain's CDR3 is CASSNGQGKNIQYF. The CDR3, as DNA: TGTGCCAGCAGCAACGGACAGGGTAAAAACATTCAGTACTTC. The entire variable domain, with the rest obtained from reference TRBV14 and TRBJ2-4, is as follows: EAGVTQFPSHSVIEKGQTVTLRCDPISGHDNLYWYRRVMGKEIKFLLHFVKESKQDESGMPNNRFLAERTGGTYSTLKVQPAELEDSGVYFCASSNGQGKNIQYFGAGTRLSVL.

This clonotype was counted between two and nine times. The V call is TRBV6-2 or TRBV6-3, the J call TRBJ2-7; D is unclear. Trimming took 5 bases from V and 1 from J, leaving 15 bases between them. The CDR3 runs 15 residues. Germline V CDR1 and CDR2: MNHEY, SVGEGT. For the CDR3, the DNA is TGTGCCAGCAGTCCAGGACGGGTCGATTCCTACGAGCAGTACTTC. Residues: CASSPGRVDSYEQYF.

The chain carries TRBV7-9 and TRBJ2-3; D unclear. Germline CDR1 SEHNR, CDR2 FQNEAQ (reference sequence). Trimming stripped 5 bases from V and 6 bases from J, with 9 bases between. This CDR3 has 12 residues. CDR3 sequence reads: CASSRVVDTQYF. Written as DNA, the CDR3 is TGTGCCAGCAGCCGGGTCGTGGATACGCAGTATTTT.